Each of the 3 T cell receptor beta chains below was sequenced from the same sample in a study of T cells in Graves' hyperthyroidism and ophthalmopathy. The CDR3 regions of TCR beta were amplified from RNA transcripts. In the first-round RT-PCR of the TCR CDR3, the HTBI primer set was used. A single record per CDR3 protein comes from TCRdb applying MiXCR to the multiplex PCR reads. This sample yields hundreds of thousands of distinct CDR3 sequences, of which roughly 13% are seen a single time; 25% to 30% belongs to the top ten. The specimen was blood. Receptors originate from a man between 45 and 60 years old with Graves' ophthalmopathy.

The chain employs TRBV5-8 and TRBJ1-5; D uncertain. CDR1 is SGHTS, CDR2 YDEGEE, per germline. The CDR3 has 12 residues. V gave up 2 bases and J gave up 7 bases, with 7 bases separating them. CDR3 DNA: TGTGCCAGCAGCTTCTGGGGACAGCCCCAGCATTTT. Protein: CASSFWGQPQHF.

Of note for this clonotype: The junction shows a germline mismatch at one end, possibly a read error. This chain uses TRBV24-1 with TRBJ1-5; 7 nucleotides line up with TRBD1. CDR1 is KGHDR and CDR2 is SFDVKD in the germline V gene. The CDR3 sequence is 13 residues long. CDR3 sequence (DNA): TGTACCACCAGAAGGCAGGGGGTCCAGCCCCAGCATTTT. It translates to CTTRRQGVQPQHF.

The sample holds many counts of this clonotype. The chain uses TRBV2 and TRBJ2-5; the D gene is possibly TRBD2 (6 bases). The V gene's germline CDR1 is SNHLY and CDR2 FYNNEI. Deletions cut 0 bases from V and 5 bases from J, with 16 bases between. The CDR3 length is 16 residues. The CDR3 spells CASSEAAAGSLETQYF. CDR3 bases: TGTGCCAGCAGTGAAGCGGCGGCGGGATCACTGGAGACCCAGTACTTC. Drawing the rest from reference TRBV2 and TRBJ2-5, the complete variable domain is EPEVTQTPSHQVTQMGQEVILRCVPISNHLYFYWYRQILGQKVEFLVSFYNNEISEKSEIFDDQFSVERPDGSNFTLKIRSTKLEDSAMYFCASSEAAAGSLETQYFGPGTRLLVL.